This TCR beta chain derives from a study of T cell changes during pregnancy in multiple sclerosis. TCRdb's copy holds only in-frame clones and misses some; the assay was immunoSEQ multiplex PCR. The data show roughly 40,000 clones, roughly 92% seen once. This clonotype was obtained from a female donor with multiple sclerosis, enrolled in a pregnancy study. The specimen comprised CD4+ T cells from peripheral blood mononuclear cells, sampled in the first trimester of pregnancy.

The CDR3 DNA is TGTGCCAGCTCCTCGACAGGGGGCCACTACGAGCAGTACTTC. Protein: CASSSTGGHYEQYF. The chain employs TRBV18 and TRBJ2-7; 10 bases align to TRBD1. The ends lost 6 bases at V and 3 bases at J; junction bases unmatched: 5. CDR1 and CDR2 (germline): KGHSH, LQKENI. The CDR3 covers 14 residues. Combining the CDR3 with reference TRBV18 and TRBJ2-7 gives the whole variable domain NAGVMQNPRHLVRRRGQEARLRCSPMKGHSHVYWYRQLPEEGLKFMVYLQKENIIDESGMPKERFSAEFPKEGPSILRIQQVVRGDSAAYFCASSSTGGHYEQYFGPGTRLTVT.